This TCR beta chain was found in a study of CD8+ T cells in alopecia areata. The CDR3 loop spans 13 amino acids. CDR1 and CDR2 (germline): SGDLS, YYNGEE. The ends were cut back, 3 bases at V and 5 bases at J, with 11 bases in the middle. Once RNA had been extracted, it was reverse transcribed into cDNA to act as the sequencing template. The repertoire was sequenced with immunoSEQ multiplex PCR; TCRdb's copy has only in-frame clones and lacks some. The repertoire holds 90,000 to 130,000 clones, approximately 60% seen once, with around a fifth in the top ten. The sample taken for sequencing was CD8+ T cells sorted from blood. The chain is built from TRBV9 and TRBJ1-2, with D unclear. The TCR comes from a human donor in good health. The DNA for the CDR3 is TGTGCCAGCAGCGAGGACGGGAAGTATGGCTACACCTTC. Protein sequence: CASSEDGKYGYTF.